The rows below give T cell receptor beta chains drawn from one sample of a study of shared clonotypes between healthy human individuals. Sequencing used immunoSEQ multiplex PCR; TCRdb keeps in-frame clones, though not all of them. The data contain approximately 500,000 clones, less than 96% of them seen just once; the ten biggest clones take up about 0.057%. The material sequenced was naive CD4+ T cells sorted from blood. These receptors all come from a woman in her 30s in good health. Each CDR3 is given with its conserved first and last residue. The order of the fields is clone size, J gene, V gene, D gene, CDR3 protein, CDR3 DNA. D genes are given only for firm matches. A row's size may be missing; if present it is once, few, many or a size class.

clone size: -
J gene: TRBJ1-1
V gene: TRBV4-1
D gene: TRBD1
CDR3 protein: CASSPPSWTGMNTEAFF
CDR3 DNA: TGCGCCAGCAGCCCTCCTTCCTGGACAGGAATGAACACTGAAGCTTTCTTT

clone size: -
J gene: TRBJ2-3
V gene: TRBV30
D gene: -
CDR3 protein: CAWSLLSDTQYF
CDR3 DNA: TGTGCCTGGAGTCTCTTGTCAGATACGCAGTATTTT

clone size: -
J gene: TRBJ2-3
V gene: TRBV5-8
D gene: TRBD2
CDR3 protein: CASASGGSYHTDTQYF
CDR3 DNA: TGTGCCAGTGCTAGCGGGGGCTCGTATCACACAGATACGCAGTATTTT

clone size: -
J gene: TRBJ2-2
V gene: TRBV28
D gene: TRBD2
CDR3 protein: CASSLTAGGKTGELFF
CDR3 DNA: TGTGCCAGCAGTTTAACGGCGGGAGGGAAAACCGGGGAGCTGTTTTTT

clone size: -
J gene: TRBJ2-7
V gene: TRBV7-2
D gene: TRBD2
CDR3 protein: CASSVRGLAGGPMYEQYF
CDR3 DNA: TGTGCCAGCAGCGTACGGGGACTAGCGGGAGGGCCGATGTACGAGCAGTACTTC

clone size: -
J gene: TRBJ1-2
V gene: TRBV18
D gene: TRBD1
CDR3 protein: CASSPLQGDVGYTF
CDR3 DNA: TGTGCCAGCTCACCACTACAGGGGGATGTCGGCTACACCTTC

clone size: -
J gene: TRBJ1-2
V gene: TRBV5-8
D gene: -
CDR3 protein: CASSLAGTYGYTF
CDR3 DNA: TGTGCCAGCAGCTTGGCAGGCACCTATGGCTACACCTTC

clone size: -
J gene: TRBJ2-3
V gene: TRBV28
D gene: -
CDR3 protein: CASSLWQGATDTQYF
CDR3 DNA: TGTGCCAGCAGTTTATGGCAGGGCGCCACAGATACGCAGTATTTT

clone size: -
J gene: TRBJ1-1
V gene: TRBV2
D gene: -
CDR3 protein: CASSERFWAEAFF
CDR3 DNA: TGTGCCAGCAGTGAAAGGTTTTGGGCTGAAGCTTTCTTT

clone size: -
J gene: TRBJ2-5
V gene: TRBV6-6
D gene: -
CDR3 protein: CASSAQETQYF
CDR3 DNA: TGTGCCAGCAGCGCACAAGAGACCCAGTACTTC

clone size: -
J gene: TRBJ2-5
V gene: TRBV15
D gene: -
CDR3 protein: CATSRDFAGSETQYF
CDR3 DNA: TGTGCCACCAGCAGAGATTTTGCCGGGTCAGAGACCCAGTACTTC

clone size: -
J gene: TRBJ2-5
V gene: TRBV7-3
D gene: -
CDR3 protein: CASSPQGGREETQYF
CDR3 DNA: TGTGCCAGCAGCCCCCAAGGAGGGCGGGAAGAGACCCAGTACTTC

clone size: -
J gene: TRBJ1-2
V gene: TRBV27
D gene: TRBD1
CDR3 protein: CASSLGRGEGGYTF
CDR3 DNA: TGTGCCAGCAGTTTAGGCAGGGGGGAAGGTGGCTACACCTTC

clone size: -
J gene: TRBJ2-7
V gene: TRBV5-1
D gene: -
CDR3 protein: CASSLEGVLDEQYF
CDR3 DNA: TGCGCCAGCAGCTTGGAAGGGGTATTGGACGAGCAGTACTTC

clone size: -
J gene: TRBJ2-7
V gene: TRBV2
D gene: -
CDR3 protein: CASRGQGNEQYF
CDR3 DNA: TGTGCCAGCAGGGGTCAGGGTAACGAGCAGTACTTC

clone size: -
J gene: TRBJ2-7
V gene: TRBV10-3
D gene: -
CDR3 protein: CAIRSGTGSYEQYF
CDR3 DNA: TGTGCCATCAGATCCGGGACTGGGTCCTACGAGCAGTACTTC

clone size: -
J gene: TRBJ2-3
V gene: TRBV6-5
D gene: TRBD1
CDR3 protein: CASSYSRTGVRDTQYF
CDR3 DNA: TGTGCCAGCAGTTACTCGAGGACAGGGGTACGAGATACGCAGTATTTT

clone size: -
J gene: TRBJ1-3
V gene: TRBV5-1
D gene: TRBD1
CDR3 protein: CASSMNTGAGNTIYF
CDR3 DNA: TGCGCCAGCAGCATGAACACAGGGGCCGGAAACACCATATATTTT

clone size: -
J gene: TRBJ2-7
V gene: TRBV4-3
D gene: -
CDR3 protein: CASSQDRVAHEQYF
CDR3 DNA: TGCGCCAGCAGCCAAGATCGAGTGGCTCACGAGCAGTACTTC

clone size: -
J gene: TRBJ2-2
V gene: TRBV10-1
D gene: -
CDR3 protein: CASSESRYAGNTGELFF
CDR3 DNA: TGCGCCAGCAGTGAGTCGAGATACGCGGGGAACACCGGGGAGCTGTTTTTT

clone size: -
J gene: TRBJ1-5
V gene: TRBV5-1
D gene: -
CDR3 protein: CASSLGEQGRSQPQHF
CDR3 DNA: TGCGCCAGCAGCTTAGGTGAACAGGGTAGAAGTCAGCCCCAGCATTTT

clone size: -
J gene: TRBJ2-1
V gene: TRBV19
D gene: TRBD2
CDR3 protein: CASSPLAGASYNEQFF
CDR3 DNA: TGTGCCAGTAGTCCCCTAGCGGGAGCCTCCTACAATGAGCAGTTCTTC

clone size: once
J gene: TRBJ2-7
V gene: TRBV18
D gene: TRBD1
CDR3 protein: CASSLQPGTGAYEQYF
CDR3 DNA: TGTGCCAGCTCACTGCAACCCGGGACAGGGGCTTACGAGCAGTACTTC

clone size: -
J gene: TRBJ2-7
V gene: TRBV11-2
D gene: -
CDR3 protein: CASSFAAREQYF
CDR3 DNA: TGTGCCAGCAGCTTCGCGGCGCGGGAGCAGTACTTC

clone size: -
J gene: TRBJ2-1
V gene: TRBV5-4
D gene: TRBD1
CDR3 protein: CASTQGAGNPYNEQFF
CDR3 DNA: TGTGCCAGCACCCAGGGGGCCGGGAACCCCTACAATGAGCAGTTCTTC

clone size: -
J gene: TRBJ1-3
V gene: TRBV28
D gene: -
CDR3 protein: CASSSHSSSGNTIYF
CDR3 DNA: TGTGCCAGCAGTTCCCACTCAAGCTCTGGAAACACCATATATTTT

clone size: -
J gene: TRBJ2-1
V gene: TRBV2
D gene: TRBD2
CDR3 protein: CASGRTSGGYNEQFF
CDR3 DNA: TGTGCCAGCGGCCGGACTAGCGGGGGCTACAATGAGCAGTTCTTC

clone size: -
J gene: TRBJ2-5
V gene: TRBV7-9
D gene: TRBD1
CDR3 protein: CASSLVGTGGMTQYF
CDR3 DNA: TGTGCCAGCAGCTTAGTTGGGACAGGGGGCATGACCCAGTACTTC

clone size: -
J gene: TRBJ1-1
V gene: TRBV2
D gene: -
CDR3 protein: CASTAEGNAPSFF
CDR3 DNA: TGTGCCAGCACCGCGGAAGGTAACGCCCCGTCTTTCTTT

clone size: -
J gene: TRBJ2-5
V gene: TRBV21-1
D gene: -
CDR3 protein: CASSKDGDRGLETQYF
CDR3 DNA: TGTGCCAGCAGCAAAGATGGCGACAGGGGGCTAGAGACCCAGTACTTC

clone size: -
J gene: TRBJ1-1
V gene: TRBV9
D gene: -
CDR3 protein: CASSVEQDTEAFF
CDR3 DNA: TGTGCCAGCAGCGTAGAACAGGACACTGAAGCTTTCTTT

clone size: once
J gene: TRBJ1-1
V gene: TRBV6-5
D gene: TRBD1
CDR3 protein: CASSGRGQVNTEAFF
CDR3 DNA: TGTGCCAGCAGCGGAAGGGGGCAGGTTAACACTGAAGCTTTCTTT

clone size: -
J gene: TRBJ1-5
V gene: TRBV28
D gene: -
CDR3 protein: CASSLAQGDQPQHF
CDR3 DNA: TGTGCCAGCAGTTTGGCACAGGGCGATCAGCCCCAGCATTTT

clone size: -
J gene: TRBJ1-1
V gene: TRBV11-2
D gene: -
CDR3 protein: CASSLTPLNTEAFF
CDR3 DNA: TGTGCCAGCAGCCTGACCCCGCTGAACACTGAAGCTTTCTTT

clone size: -
J gene: TRBJ2-2
V gene: TRBV25-1
D gene: -
CDR3 protein: CASMQENTGELFF
CDR3 DNA: TGTGCCAGCATGCAGGAGAACACCGGGGAGCTGTTTTTT

clone size: -
J gene: TRBJ2-7
V gene: TRBV15
D gene: TRBD1
CDR3 protein: CATSLDRDPSPYEQYF
CDR3 DNA: TGTGCCACCAGCTTAGACAGGGACCCTAGTCCCTACGAGCAGTACTTC

clone size: -
J gene: TRBJ1-1
V gene: TRBV19
D gene: -
CDR3 protein: CASSPQGYTEAFF
CDR3 DNA: TGTGCCAGTAGCCCTCAGGGATACACTGAAGCTTTCTTT

clone size: -
J gene: TRBJ1-5
V gene: TRBV5-8
D gene: -
CDR3 protein: CASTPTHSTDPSQPQHF
CDR3 DNA: TGTGCCAGCACCCCAACCCATTCGACGGACCCCTCTCAGCCCCAGCATTTT

clone size: -
J gene: TRBJ2-2
V gene: TRBV7-9
D gene: -
CDR3 protein: CASSTSGAGGTGELFF
CDR3 DNA: TGTGCCAGCAGCACCTCGGGGGCGGGCGGTACCGGGGAGCTGTTTTTT

clone size: -
J gene: TRBJ1-4
V gene: TRBV28
D gene: -
CDR3 protein: CASSSRPEQLFF
CDR3 DNA: TGTGCCAGCAGTTCCAGACCTGAACAACTGTTTTTT

clone size: -
J gene: TRBJ2-1
V gene: TRBV5-1
D gene: -
CDR3 protein: CASIEEQFF
CDR3 DNA: TGCGCCAGCATCGAAGAGCAGTTCTTC

clone size: -
J gene: TRBJ1-2
V gene: TRBV19
D gene: TRBD1
CDR3 protein: CASSSRDRGRFGYGYTF
CDR3 DNA: TGTGCCAGTAGTTCCCGGGACAGGGGGCGATTCGGCTATGGCTACACCTTC

clone size: -
J gene: TRBJ2-3
V gene: TRBV19
D gene: TRBD2
CDR3 protein: CASSPGLAGNTDTQYF
CDR3 DNA: TGTGCCAGTAGTCCTGGACTAGCGGGGAACACAGATACGCAGTATTTT

clone size: -
J gene: TRBJ1-5
V gene: TRBV19
D gene: -
CDR3 protein: CASSIDYLDRKQGNSNQPQHF
CDR3 DNA: TGTGCCAGTAGTATAGATTATCTTGACAGAAAGCAAGGCAATAGCAATCAGCCCCAGCATTTT

clone size: -
J gene: TRBJ2-1
V gene: TRBV18
D gene: -
CDR3 protein: CASSLGLPNEQFF
CDR3 DNA: TGTGCCAGCTCATTGGGACTCCCCAATGAGCAGTTCTTC

clone size: -
J gene: TRBJ2-7
V gene: TRBV4-1
D gene: TRBD2
CDR3 protein: CASGPTGLAAPGEQYF
CDR3 DNA: TGCGCCAGCGGCCCTACCGGACTAGCGGCGCCAGGCGAGCAGTACTTC

clone size: -
J gene: TRBJ2-7
V gene: TRBV23-1
D gene: -
CDR3 protein: CASSQDSRAPSYEQYF
CDR3 DNA: TGCGCCAGCAGTCAAGATTCTCGAGCCCCATCCTACGAGCAGTACTTC

clone size: once
J gene: TRBJ2-1
V gene: TRBV19
D gene: TRBD2
CDR3 protein: CASSTPRISGRAWYEQFF
CDR3 DNA: TGTGCCAGTAGTACCCCTAGGATCAGCGGGAGGGCCTGGTATGAGCAGTTCTTC

clone size: -
J gene: TRBJ2-7
V gene: TRBV10-3
D gene: TRBD1
CDR3 protein: CAIAGTGGYEQYF
CDR3 DNA: TGTGCCATCGCCGGGACAGGGGGGTACGAGCAGTACTTC

clone size: -
J gene: TRBJ1-5
V gene: TRBV4-1
D gene: -
CDR3 protein: CASSPTAGTSNNQPQHF
CDR3 DNA: TGCGCCAGCAGCCCCACGGCCGGGACATCTAACAATCAGCCCCAGCATTTT

clone size: -
J gene: TRBJ2-1
V gene: TRBV19
D gene: -
CDR3 protein: CASSIGQASYNEQFF
CDR3 DNA: TGTGCCAGTAGTATAGGGCAGGCCTCCTACAATGAGCAGTTCTTC